Ten or more counts support the clone carrying this TCR beta chain. What it binds is unknown. The data were obtained in a study of T cells after posttransplantation cyclophosphamide. General observations from the study: Blood and skin or GI T cell repertoires showed limited TRB overlap. Donor-recipient repertoire similarity was low at 1-2 months, rising over year one.

Germline CDR1 reads SNHLY; CDR2 reads FYNNEI. The CDR3 consists of 15 residues. Trimming took 6 bases from V and 3 from J; bases not matched to a gene: 8. Profiling relied on immunoSEQ multiplex PCR, and the TCRdb table lists in-frame clones only, not all of them. The table lists about 22,000 clones, with no singletons. Sample: PBMCs. The TCR comes from a woman aged 50 to 60 in good health, CMV-negative, and a related stem cell transplant donor. The chain links TRBV2 to TRBJ2-3, with 8 bases lining up with TRBD2. The CDR3 loop is CASRPGVAGTDTQYF. The CDR3 bases are TGTGCCAGCAGGCCAGGGGTAGCGGGAACAGATACGCAGTATTTT.